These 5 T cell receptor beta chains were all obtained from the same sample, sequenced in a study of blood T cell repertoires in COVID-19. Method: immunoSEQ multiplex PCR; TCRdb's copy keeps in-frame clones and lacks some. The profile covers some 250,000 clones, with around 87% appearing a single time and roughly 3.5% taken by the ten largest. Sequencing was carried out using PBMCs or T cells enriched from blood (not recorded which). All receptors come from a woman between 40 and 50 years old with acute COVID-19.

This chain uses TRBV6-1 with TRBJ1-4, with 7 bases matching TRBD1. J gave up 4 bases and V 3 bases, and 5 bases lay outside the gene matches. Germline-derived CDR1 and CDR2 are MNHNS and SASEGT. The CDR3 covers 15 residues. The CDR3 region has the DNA TGTGCCAGCAGTGATTTGGGACAGTTTAATGAAAAACTGTTTTTT. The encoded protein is CASSDLGQFNEKLFF.

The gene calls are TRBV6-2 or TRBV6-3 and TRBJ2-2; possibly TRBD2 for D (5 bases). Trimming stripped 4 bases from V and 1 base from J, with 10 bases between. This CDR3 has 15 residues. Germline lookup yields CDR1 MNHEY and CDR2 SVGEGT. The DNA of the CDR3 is TGTGCCAGCAGTTCCGGGGAAAAGAACACCGGGGAGCTGTTTTTT. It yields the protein CASSSGEKNTGELFF.

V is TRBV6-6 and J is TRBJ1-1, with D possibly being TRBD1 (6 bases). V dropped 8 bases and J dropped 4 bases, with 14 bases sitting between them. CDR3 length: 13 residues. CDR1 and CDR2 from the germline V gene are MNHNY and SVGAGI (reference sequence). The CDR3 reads CASATGWSTEAFF. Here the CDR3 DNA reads TGTGCCAGCGCAACAGGGTGGAGCACTGAAGCTTTCTTT.

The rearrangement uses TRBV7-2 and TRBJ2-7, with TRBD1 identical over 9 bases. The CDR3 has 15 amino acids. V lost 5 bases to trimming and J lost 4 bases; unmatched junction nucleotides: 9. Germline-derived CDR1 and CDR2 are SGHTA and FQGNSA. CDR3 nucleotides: TGTGCCAGCAGCGACCAACCGGGACAGGGTTACGAGCAGTACTTC. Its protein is CASSDQPGQGYEQYF.

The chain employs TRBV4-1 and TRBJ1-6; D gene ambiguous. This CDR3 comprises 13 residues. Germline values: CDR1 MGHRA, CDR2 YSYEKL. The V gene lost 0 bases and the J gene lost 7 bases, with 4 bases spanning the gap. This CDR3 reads CASSQDQNSPLHF. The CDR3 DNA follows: TGCGCCAGCAGCCAAGATCAGAATTCACCCCTCCACTTT.